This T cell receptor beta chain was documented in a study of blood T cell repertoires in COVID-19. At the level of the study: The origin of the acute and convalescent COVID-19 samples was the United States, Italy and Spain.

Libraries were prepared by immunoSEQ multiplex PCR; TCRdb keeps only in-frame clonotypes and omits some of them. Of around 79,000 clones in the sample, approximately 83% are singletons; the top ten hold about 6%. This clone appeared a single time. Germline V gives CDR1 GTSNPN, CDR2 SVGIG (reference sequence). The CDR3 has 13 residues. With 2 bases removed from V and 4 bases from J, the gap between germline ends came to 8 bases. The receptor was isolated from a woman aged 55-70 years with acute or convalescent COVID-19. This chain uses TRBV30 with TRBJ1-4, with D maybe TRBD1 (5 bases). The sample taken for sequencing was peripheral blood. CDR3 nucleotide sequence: TGTGCCTGGAGTCGCCAGGGTAATGAAAAACTGTTTTTT. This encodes CAWSRQGNEKLFF.